These T cell receptor beta chains were read from a single sample in a study of T cell responses to AZD1222 COVID-19 vaccine. Clones were sequenced by immunoSEQ multiplex PCR, and TCRdb holds only the in-frame ones, with some missing. The repertoire holds around 180,000 clones, with about 90% as singletons. The source was peripheral blood, collected on day 0 of AZD1222 vaccination. All receptors derive from an adult in good health. Both conserved end residues are part of each CDR3. The D gene is left open where the match is weak.

j_call,v_call,d_call,cdr3_aa,cdr3_nt
TRBJ1-6,TRBV28,-,CASSPPSYNSPLHF,TGTGCCAGCAGCCCCCCCTCCTATAATTCACCCCTCCACTTT
TRBJ1-1,TRBV6-5,-,CASIYGWGNTEAFF,TGTGCCAGCATATATGGGTGGGGGAACACTGAAGCTTTCTTT
TRBJ2-1,TRBV19,-,CATSHAGIYNEQFF,TGTGCCACCTCCCATGCGGGAATATACAATGAGCAGTTCTTC
TRBJ2-1,TRBV28,TRBD2,CASRPTWAEAGAAYNEQFF,TGTGCCAGCAGACCTACCTGGGCTGAAGCGGGAGCAGCCTACAATGAGCAGTTCTTC
TRBJ2-1,TRBV19,TRBD2,CASSMDSGRIYNEQFF,TGTGCCAGTAGTATGGATAGCGGGAGGATCTACAATGAGCAGTTCTTC
TRBJ2-1,TRBV18,TRBD2,CASSPNSGIAGHNEQFF,TGTGCCAGCTCACCAAATTCAGGCATAGCGGGACACAATGAGCAGTTCTTC
TRBJ2-7,TRBV7-2,-,CASSSRTEYEQYF,TGTGCCAGCAGCTCCCGGACTGAGTACGAGCAGTACTTC
TRBJ1-1,TRBV15,-,CATSRDDRTEAFF,TGTGCCACCAGCAGAGATGACCGGACTGAAGCTTTCTTT
TRBJ2-6,TRBV2,-,CASSQGPLNVLTF,TGTGCCAGCAGTCAGGGACCGCTCAACGTCCTGACTTTC
TRBJ1-1,TRBV19,-,CASAIGHMNTEAFF,TGTGCCAGTGCTATAGGCCACATGAACACTGAAGCTTTCTTT